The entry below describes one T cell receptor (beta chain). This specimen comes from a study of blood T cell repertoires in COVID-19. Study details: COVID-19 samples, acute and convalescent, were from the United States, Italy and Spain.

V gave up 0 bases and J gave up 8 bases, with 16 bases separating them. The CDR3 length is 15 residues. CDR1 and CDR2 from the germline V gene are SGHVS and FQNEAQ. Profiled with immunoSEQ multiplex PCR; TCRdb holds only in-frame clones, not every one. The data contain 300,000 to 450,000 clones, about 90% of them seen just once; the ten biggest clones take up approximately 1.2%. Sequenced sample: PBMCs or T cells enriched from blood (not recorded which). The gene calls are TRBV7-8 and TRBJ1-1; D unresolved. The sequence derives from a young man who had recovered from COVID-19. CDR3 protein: CASSLATRPLVEAFF. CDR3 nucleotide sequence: TGTGCCAGCAGCTTAGCAACGCGGCCGCTAGTCGAAGCTTTCTTT. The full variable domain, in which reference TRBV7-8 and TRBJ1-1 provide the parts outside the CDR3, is GAGVSQSPRYKVAKRGQDVALRCDPISGHVSLFWYQQALGQGPEFLTYFQNEAQLDKSGLPSDRFFAERPEGSVSTLKIQRTQQEDSAVYLCASSLATRPLVEAFFGQGTRLTVV.